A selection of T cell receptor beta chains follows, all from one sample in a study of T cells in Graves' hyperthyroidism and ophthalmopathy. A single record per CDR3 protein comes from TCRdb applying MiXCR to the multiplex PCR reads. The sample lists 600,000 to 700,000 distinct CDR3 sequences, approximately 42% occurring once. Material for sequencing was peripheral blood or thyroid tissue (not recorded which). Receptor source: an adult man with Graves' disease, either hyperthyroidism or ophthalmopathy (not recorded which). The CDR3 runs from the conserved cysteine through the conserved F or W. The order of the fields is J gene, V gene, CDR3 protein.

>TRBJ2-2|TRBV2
CASSDGELFF
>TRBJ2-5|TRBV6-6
CAISTGTSTYEQETQYF
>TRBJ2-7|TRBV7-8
CASSSAKRGREQYF
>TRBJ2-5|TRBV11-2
CASSLDLAGAQETQYF
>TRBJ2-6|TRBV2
CASWAGHSGANVLTF
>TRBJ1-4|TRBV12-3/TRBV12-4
CASSPWSALSGKLFF
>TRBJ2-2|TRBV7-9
CASSSRGQGQIRTGELFF
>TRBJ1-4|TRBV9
CASSATYATNEKLFF
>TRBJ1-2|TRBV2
CASSGIGFNYGYTF
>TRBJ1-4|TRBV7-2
CASSLLRAGVEKLFF
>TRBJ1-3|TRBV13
CANSEQGIGNTIYF
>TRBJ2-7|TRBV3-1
CASSPPGTGREQYF
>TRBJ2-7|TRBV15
CATSRDQGSAYEQYF